Described below is a single T cell receptor beta chain sequence and its context. This entry is derived from a study of cytomegalovirus exposure and HLA in healthy donors. This CDR3 is 13 amino acids long. Per the germline V gene, CDR1 is SGHTA and CDR2 is FQGTGA. The germline V and J ends were trimmed by 5 bases and 0 bases, with 7 bases remaining between them. Data came from immunoSEQ multiplex PCR; TCRdb stores just in-frame clones and leaves some out. Among about 160,000 clones listed, roughly nine tenths were seen once. The V call is TRBV7-3, the J call TRBJ2-5; D not resolved. The sequenced sample consisted of PBMCs. The receptor was isolated from a woman aged 18-29 years in good health and CMV-seropositive. CDR3 bases: TGTGCCAGCAGCCGGGTAGACCAAGAGACCCAGTACTTC. It encodes CASSRVDQETQYF.